The T cell receptor beta chain under discussion was sequenced for a study of T cells in localized non-small cell lung cancer. Study-wide findings and caveats: The highest T cell clonality was in uninvolved adjacent lung, above tumor. Paired adjacent lung recovered a median about 60 of the top 100 tumor clones. Heterogeneity within the tumor remains possible, as just one region underwent sequencing. Increased T cell density in blood showed an association with longer overall survival.

Trimming removed 6 bases from V and 10 bases from J; junction bases left unmatched: 8. The CDR3 is made up of 14 amino acids. The germline V gene has CDR1 LNHDA and CDR2 SQIVND (reference sequence). Points on this clone: Its antigen is not identified.

Produced via immunoSEQ multiplex PCR; TCRdb's table is partial and in-frame only. The repertoire holds approximately 63,000 clones, with 80% to 90% as singletons. The sequence derives from a man aged 35 to 69 with stage I squamous cell lung carcinoma. The starting material was peripheral blood, obtained before any cancer treatment. This rearrangement joins TRBV19 to TRBJ1-4; 10 positions agree with TRBD1. CDR3 DNA sequence: TGTGCCAGTAGCTCCCGGGACAGGGGTGGAAAACTGTTTTTT. Protein product: CASSSRDRGGKLFF.